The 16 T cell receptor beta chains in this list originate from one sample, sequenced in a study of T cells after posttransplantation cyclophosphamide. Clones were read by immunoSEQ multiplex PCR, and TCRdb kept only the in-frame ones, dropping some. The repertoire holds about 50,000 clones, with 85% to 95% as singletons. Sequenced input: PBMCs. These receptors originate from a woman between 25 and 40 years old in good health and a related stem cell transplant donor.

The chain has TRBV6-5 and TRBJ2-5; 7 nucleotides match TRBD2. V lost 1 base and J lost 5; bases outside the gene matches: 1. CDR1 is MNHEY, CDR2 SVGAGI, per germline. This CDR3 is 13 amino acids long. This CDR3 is CASSYWGGETQYF. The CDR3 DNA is TGTGCCAGCAGTTACTGGGGGGGGGAGACCCAGTACTTC.

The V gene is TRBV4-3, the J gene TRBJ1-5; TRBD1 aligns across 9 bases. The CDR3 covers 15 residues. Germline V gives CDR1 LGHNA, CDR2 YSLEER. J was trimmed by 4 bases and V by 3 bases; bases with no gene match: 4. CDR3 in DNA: TGCGCCAGCAGCCAGGACGGACAGGGGAATCAGCCCCAGCATTTT. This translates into CASSQDGQGNQPQHF.

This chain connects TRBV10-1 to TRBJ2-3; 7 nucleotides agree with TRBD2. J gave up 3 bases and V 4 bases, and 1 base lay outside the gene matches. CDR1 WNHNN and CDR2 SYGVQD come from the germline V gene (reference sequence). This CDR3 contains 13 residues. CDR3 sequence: CASSGAGTDTQYF. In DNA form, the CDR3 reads TGCGCCAGCAGTGGAGCGGGGACAGATACGCAGTATTTT.

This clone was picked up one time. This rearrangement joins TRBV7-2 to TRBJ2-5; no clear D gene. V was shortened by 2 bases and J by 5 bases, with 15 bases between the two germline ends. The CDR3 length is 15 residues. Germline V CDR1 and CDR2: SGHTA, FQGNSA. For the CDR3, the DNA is TGTGCCAGCAGCTTAACCATTCAAAACCGGGAGACCCAGTACTTC. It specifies CASSLTIQNRETQYF.

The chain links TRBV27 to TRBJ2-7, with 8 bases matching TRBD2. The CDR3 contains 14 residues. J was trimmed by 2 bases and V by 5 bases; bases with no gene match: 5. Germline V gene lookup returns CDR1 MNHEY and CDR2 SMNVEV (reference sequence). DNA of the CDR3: TGTGCCAGCAGTAAACGGGGGGGAGCCTACGAGCAGTACTTC. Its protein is CASSKRGGAYEQYF.

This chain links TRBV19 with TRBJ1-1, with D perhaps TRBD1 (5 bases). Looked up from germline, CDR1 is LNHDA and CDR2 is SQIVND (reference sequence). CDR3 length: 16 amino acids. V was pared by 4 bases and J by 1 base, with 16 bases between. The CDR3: CASSTPRGGKNTEAFF. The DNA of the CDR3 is TGTGCCAGTAGTACACCCCGGGGGGGTAAGAACACTGAAGCTTTCTTT.

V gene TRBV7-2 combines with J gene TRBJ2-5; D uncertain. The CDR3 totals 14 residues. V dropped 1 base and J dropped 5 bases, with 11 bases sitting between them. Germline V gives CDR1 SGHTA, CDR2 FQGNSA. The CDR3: CASSLERQVETQYF. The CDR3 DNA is TGTGCCAGCAGCTTAGAACGGCAGGTGGAGACCCAGTACTTC. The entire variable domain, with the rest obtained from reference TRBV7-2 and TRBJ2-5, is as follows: GAGVSQSPSNKVTEKGKDVELRCDPISGHTALYWYRQSLGQGLEFLIYFQGNSAPDKSGLPSDRFSAERTGGSVSTLTIQRTQQEDSAVYLCASSLERQVETQYFGPGTRLLVL.

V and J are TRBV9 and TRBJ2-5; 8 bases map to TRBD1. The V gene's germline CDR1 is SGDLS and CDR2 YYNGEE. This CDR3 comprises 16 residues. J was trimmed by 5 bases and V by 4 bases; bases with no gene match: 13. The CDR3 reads CASSKARGQLGETQYF. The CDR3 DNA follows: TGTGCCAGCAGCAAAGCCAGGGGGCAACTCGGGGAGACCCAGTACTTC. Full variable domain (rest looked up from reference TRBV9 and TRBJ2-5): DSGVTQTPKHLITATGQRVTLRCSPRSGDLSVYWYQQSLDQGLQFLIQYYNGEERAKGNILERFSAQQFPDLHSELNLSSLELGDSALYFCASSKARGQLGETQYFGPGTRLLVL.

The CDR3 loop reads CASSRRTGDYEQYF. The CDR3 DNA reads as TGTGCCAGCAGCAGACGGACAGGGGACTACGAGCAGTACTTC. This chain connects TRBV7-2 to TRBJ2-7; 9 nucleotides line up with TRBD1. Unmatched junction bases numbered 5, after V lost 5 bases and J lost 3 bases. Per germline, CDR1 SGHTA and CDR2 FQGNSA. The CDR3 length is 14 residues.

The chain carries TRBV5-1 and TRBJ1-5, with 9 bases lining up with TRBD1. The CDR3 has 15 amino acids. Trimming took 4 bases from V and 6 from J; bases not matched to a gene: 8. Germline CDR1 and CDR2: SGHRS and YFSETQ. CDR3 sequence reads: CASSVQGAEGQPQHF. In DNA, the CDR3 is TGCGCCAGCAGCGTACAGGGGGCGGAGGGTCAGCCCCAGCATTTT.

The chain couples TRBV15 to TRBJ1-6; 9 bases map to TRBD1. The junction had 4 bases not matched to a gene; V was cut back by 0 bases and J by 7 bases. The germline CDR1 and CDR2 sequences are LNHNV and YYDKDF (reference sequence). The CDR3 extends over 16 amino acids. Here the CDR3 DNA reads TGTGCCACCAGCAGAGATCCTGGGACAGGGAATTCACCCCTCCACTTT. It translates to CATSRDPGTGNSPLHF. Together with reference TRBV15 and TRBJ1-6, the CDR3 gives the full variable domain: DAMVIQNPRYQVTQFGKPVTLSCSQTLNHNVMYWYQQKSSQAPKLLFHYYDKDFNNEADTPDNFQSRRPNTSFCFLDIRSPGLGDTAMYLCATSRDPGTGNSPLHFGNGTRLTVT.

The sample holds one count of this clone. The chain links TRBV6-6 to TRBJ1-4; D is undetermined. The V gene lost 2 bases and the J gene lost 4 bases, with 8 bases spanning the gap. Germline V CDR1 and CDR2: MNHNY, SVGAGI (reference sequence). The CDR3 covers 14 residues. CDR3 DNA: TGTGCCAGCAGTTACGGGCAGAGTAATGAAAAACTGTTTTTT. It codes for CASSYGQSNEKLFF.

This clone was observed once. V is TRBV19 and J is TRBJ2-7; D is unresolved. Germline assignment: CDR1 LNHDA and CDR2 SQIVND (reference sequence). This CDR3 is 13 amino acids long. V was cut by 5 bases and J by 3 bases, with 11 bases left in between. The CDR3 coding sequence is TGTGCCAGTAGTTTGTCATCTAACTACGAGCAGTACTTC. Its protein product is CASSLSSNYEQYF.

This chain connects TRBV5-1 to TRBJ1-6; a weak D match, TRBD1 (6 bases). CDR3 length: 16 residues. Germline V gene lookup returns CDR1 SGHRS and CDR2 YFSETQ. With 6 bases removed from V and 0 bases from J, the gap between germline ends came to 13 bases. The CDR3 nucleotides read TGCGCCAGCAACTCCGGGACAAGCTCCTATAATTCACCCCTCCACTTT. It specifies CASNSGTSSYNSPLHF.

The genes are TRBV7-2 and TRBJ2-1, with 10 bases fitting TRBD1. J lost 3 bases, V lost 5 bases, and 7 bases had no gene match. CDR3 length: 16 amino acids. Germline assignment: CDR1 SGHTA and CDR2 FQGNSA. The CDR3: CASSLMGQGIYNEQFF. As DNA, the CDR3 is TGTGCCAGCAGCCTGATGGGACAGGGGATCTACAATGAGCAGTTCTTC.

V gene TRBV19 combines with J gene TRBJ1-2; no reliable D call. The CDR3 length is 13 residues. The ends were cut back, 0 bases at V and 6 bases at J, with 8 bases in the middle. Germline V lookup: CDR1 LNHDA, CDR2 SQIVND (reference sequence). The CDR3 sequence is CASSIEGGNGYTF. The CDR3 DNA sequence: TGTGCCAGTAGTATAGAGGGAGGCAATGGCTACACCTTC.